These T cell receptor beta chains were read from a single sample in a study of T cell responses to AZD1222 COVID-19 vaccine. Libraries were prepared by immunoSEQ multiplex PCR; TCRdb keeps only in-frame clonotypes and omits some of them. The repertoire includes around 140,000 clones, more than 85% of them detected once, and 1.5% to 2% sits in the top ten. This sample comprised peripheral blood, obtained 28 days after the second AZD1222 dose. Receptor source: an adult who received the AZD1222 COVID-19 vaccine. Both conserved end residues are part of each CDR3. A D gene is named only where the DNA matches it firmly. Clone sizes are given selectively: once, few, many, or a class where the clone is expanded.

d_gene	j_gene	abundance	v_gene	CDR3aa	CDR3nt
NA	TRBJ1-1	NA	TRBV12-3/TRBV12-4	CASNNFRATEAFF	TGTGCCAGCAACAATTTCAGGGCGACTGAAGCTTTCTTT
TRBD1	TRBJ1-1	once	TRBV15	CATSRGQAPVRAFF	TGTGCCACCAGCAGGGGACAGGCCCCCGTGAGGGCTTTCTTT
NA	TRBJ1-2	NA	TRBV9	CASSVVGDGYTF	TGTGCCAGCAGCGTAGTGGGGGATGGCTACACCTTC
NA	TRBJ1-3	NA	TRBV3-1/TRBV3-2	CASSFSGDGNTIYF	TGTGCCAGCAGTTTCTCAGGCGACGGAAACACCATATATTTT
NA	TRBJ1-1	NA	TRBV30	CAWSVSPTRGAFF	TGTGCCTGGAGTGTATCCCCAACTAGGGGAGCTTTCTTT
NA	TRBJ1-4	NA	TRBV7-9	CASSPGTVGEKLFF	TGTGCCAGCAGCCCGGGGACGGTGGGGGAAAAACTGTTTTTT
TRBD2	TRBJ2-1	NA	TRBV6-6	CASSYMTSGRENEQFF	TGTGCCAGCAGTTATATGACTAGCGGGAGGGAAAATGAGCAGTTCTTC
TRBD1	TRBJ2-5	once	TRBV3-1/TRBV3-2	CASSLGQGAETQYF	TGTGCCAGCAGCCTTGGACAGGGGGCAGAGACCCAGTACTTC
TRBD2	TRBJ2-2	NA	TRBV6-5	CASRGLAGVSGELFF	TGTGCCAGCAGGGGACTAGCGGGAGTATCCGGGGAGCTGTTTTTT
NA	TRBJ2-3	NA	TRBV29-1	CSVERAITDTQYF	TGCAGCGTTGAAAGGGCTATTACAGATACGCAGTATTTT
NA	TRBJ2-2	NA	TRBV7-3	CASSLFVNTGELFF	TGTGCCAGCAGCTTATTTGTAAACACCGGGGAGCTGTTTTTT
NA	TRBJ1-1	NA	TRBV4-2	CASSQERWNTEAFF	TGTGCCAGCAGCCAAGAGAGATGGAACACTGAAGCTTTCTTT
NA	TRBJ2-1	NA	TRBV7-8	CASSFYNEQFF	TGTGCCAGCAGCTTTTACAATGAGCAGTTCTTC
NA	TRBJ2-2	once	TRBV7-9	CASSLALTGTGELFF	TGTGCCAGCAGCTTAGCACTGACTGGGACCGGGGAGCTGTTTTTT
NA	TRBJ2-5	NA	TRBV12-3/TRBV12-4	CASSNRDQETQYF	TGTGCCAGCAGTAACAGGGACCAAGAGACCCAGTACTTC
TRBD2	TRBJ2-5	NA	TRBV7-3	CASSLGTSPRETQYF	TGTGCCAGCAGCTTAGGGACTAGCCCACGGGAGACCCAGTACTTC
NA	TRBJ2-5	NA	TRBV6-2/TRBV6-3	CASSPRTAREGQETQYF	TGTGCCAGCAGTCCCCGAACAGCTCGAGAGGGACAAGAGACCCAGTACTTC
NA	TRBJ2-5	few	TRBV30	CARSTQYF	TGTGCCCGGTCGACCCAGTACTTC
NA	TRBJ2-2	NA	TRBV10-3	CATRPGAGTGELFF	TGTGCCACCCGCCCAGGCGCCGGTACCGGGGAGCTGTTTTTT
TRBD2	TRBJ2-5	NA	TRBV2	CASSIAGWGETQYF	TGTGCCAGCAGCATAGCGGGGTGGGGGGAGACCCAGTACTTC
NA	TRBJ2-6	NA	TRBV4-1	CASSQEGSSSGANVLTF	TGCGCCAGCAGCCAAGAAGGATCCAGCTCTGGGGCCAACGTCCTGACTTTC
NA	TRBJ1-4	NA	TRBV21-1	CASSEKPTNEKLFF	TGTGCCAGCAGCGAAAAGCCAACTAATGAAAAACTGTTTTTT
NA	TRBJ1-5	NA	TRBV6-5	CASSYSYGQPQHF	TGTGCCAGCAGTTACTCGTACGGGCAGCCCCAGCATTTT
TRBD1	TRBJ1-4	NA	TRBV11-1	CASSTRTGGLPEKLFF	TGTGCCAGCAGCACCCGGACAGGGGGCCTACCGGAAAAACTGTTTTTT
TRBD2	TRBJ2-2	NA	TRBV9	CASSVQSREESGELFF	TGTGCCAGCAGCGTCCAGTCGCGGGAGGAGTCCGGGGAGCTGTTTTTT
NA	TRBJ1-1	NA	TRBV6-5	CASSYSWTLNTEAFF	TGTGCCAGCAGTTACTCCTGGACACTGAACACTGAAGCTTTCTTT
TRBD2	TRBJ2-3	NA	TRBV2	CASSWTSGSPDTQYF	TGTGCCAGCAGTTGGACTAGCGGGAGCCCAGATACGCAGTATTTT
NA	TRBJ1-2	NA	TRBV7-9	CASSRLGTSSNYGYTF	TGTGCCAGCAGCCGTCTTGGGACATCCTCTAACTATGGCTACACCTTC
NA	TRBJ1-5	NA	TRBV12-5	CASVPDSNQPQHF	TGTGCTAGTGTTCCGGACAGCAATCAGCCCCAGCATTTT
NA	TRBJ1-1	NA	TRBV7-9	CASSLYGGATEMNTEAFF	TGTGCCAGCAGCTTATATGGGGGCGCGACTGAGATGAACACTGAAGCTTTCTTT
TRBD2	TRBJ2-1	NA	TRBV3-1/TRBV3-2	CASSPRQGRLAGAYNEQFF	TGTGCCAGCAGCCCGAGACAGGGCCGGCTAGCGGGGGCATACAATGAGCAGTTCTTC
NA	TRBJ1-5	NA	TRBV5-1	CASSLGRGEPQHF	TGCGCCAGCAGCTTGGGTCGGGGAGAACCCCAGCATTTT
NA	TRBJ2-6	NA	TRBV11-2	CASSRHLGTGANVLTF	TGTGCCAGCAGCCGGCATTTAGGTACTGGGGCCAACGTCCTGACTTTC
NA	TRBJ1-6	NA	TRBV3-1/TRBV3-2	CASSQEDSARGSPLHF	TGTGCCAGCAGCCAGGAGGACTCTGCCCGGGGGTCACCCCTCCACTTT
TRBD2	TRBJ2-1	NA	TRBV3-1/TRBV3-2	CASSPWTSGNEQFF	TGTGCCAGCAGCCCGTGGACTAGCGGCAATGAGCAGTTCTTC
NA	TRBJ2-7	NA	TRBV6-1	CASSDTPGGPYYEQYF	TGTGCCAGCAGTGACACCCCCGGGGGGCCGTACTACGAGCAGTACTTC
TRBD1	TRBJ1-2	few	TRBV11-2	CASSSLRRQGVDYGYTF	TGTGCCAGCAGCTCGTTAAGAAGACAGGGGGTGGACTATGGCTACACCTTC
NA	TRBJ1-2	NA	TRBV2	CASSLQGERYTF	TGTGCCAGCAGTCTACAGGGAGAGCGCTACACCTTC
TRBD1	TRBJ2-5	NA	TRBV27	CASTGQGEEETQYF	TGTGCCAGCACCGGACAGGGGGAGGAAGAGACCCAGTACTTC
TRBD1	TRBJ2-1	NA	TRBV19	CASSTTGYNEQFF	TGTGCCAGTAGTACGACAGGGTACAATGAGCAGTTCTTC
NA	TRBJ2-7	NA	TRBV14	CASSHGPGLSYEQYF	TGTGCCAGCAGCCATGGGCCAGGACTCTCCTACGAGCAGTACTTC
NA	TRBJ1-1	NA	TRBV18	CASSPPYRVNTEAFF	TGTGCCAGCTCACCACCGTACAGGGTGAACACTGAAGCTTTCTTT
NA	TRBJ1-2	NA	TRBV29-1	CSVGEQANYGYTF	TGCAGCGTTGGAGAACAAGCTAACTATGGCTACACCTTC
NA	TRBJ1-2	NA	TRBV6-2/TRBV6-3	CASSYRQADNYGYTF	TGTGCCAGCAGTTACAGGCAGGCTGATAACTATGGCTACACCTTC
NA	TRBJ2-2	NA	TRBV3-1/TRBV3-2	CASSHGDTYTGELFF	TGTGCCAGCAGCCATGGGGACACCTACACCGGGGAGCTGTTTTTT
NA	TRBJ2-5	NA	TRBV3-1/TRBV3-2	CASSPWEAATQETQYF	TGTGCCAGCAGCCCCTGGGAAGCGGCCACCCAAGAGACCCAGTACTTC
TRBD2	TRBJ2-1	NA	TRBV30	CAWSKGTSGSFIYNEQFF	TGTGCCTGGAGTAAGGGGACTAGCGGGAGTTTTATTTACAATGAGCAGTTCTTC
NA	TRBJ1-5	NA	TRBV6-5	CASNQDLGSNQPQHF	TGTGCCAGCAACCAGGACTTGGGAAGCAATCAGCCCCAGCATTTT
NA	TRBJ1-2	NA	TRBV7-9	CASSFNPRDYGYTF	TGTGCCAGCAGCTTTAATCCGCGGGACTATGGCTACACCTTC
NA	TRBJ1-5	NA	TRBV4-1	CASSQVAGSNQPQHF	TGCGCCAGCAGCCAAGTTGCAGGCAGCAATCAGCCCCAGCATTTT
NA	TRBJ2-5	NA	TRBV2	CASSEGGMRAETQYF	TGTGCCAGCAGTGAGGGCGGGATGCGAGCGGAGACCCAGTACTTC
NA	TRBJ1-1	NA	TRBV19	CASSDSWSTEAFF	TGTGCCAGTAGCGACAGTTGGAGCACTGAAGCTTTCTTT
NA	TRBJ2-1	NA	TRBV5-4	CASSSPRGALSNEQFF	TGTGCCAGCAGCTCCCCGAGGGGGGCCTTATCCAATGAGCAGTTCTTC